Reported below is one T cell receptor beta chain. Antigen unknown. The treatment is: over 15 received Ad26.COV2.S at low or high dose, single or two shots; roughly 5 received placebo; per-sample allocation not given. Day 63 after the first injection of vaccine or placebo was the sampling time. Assay used: immunoSEQ multiplex PCR; TCRdb lists only in-frame clones, some missing. Of fewer than 500,000 clones listed, 90% are singletons. The data are from a study of Ad26.COV2.S vaccination and SARS-CoV-2 variants. Study-level information: Each vaccinee took Ad26.COV2.S intramuscularly, once or twice 56 days apart. Study outcomes and limitations: The study found higher spike-specific TCR breadth in vaccine than placebo recipients. Substantial response breadth was reportedly seen for spike-specific CD8+ and CD4+ T cells after vaccination. Placebo and vaccine recipients had non-spike TCR breadth that was similar.

The receptor was isolated from a person between 18 and 59 years old who received the Ad26.COV2.S COVID-19 vaccine or a placebo. Source: peripheral blood, taken in a trial of Ad26.COV2.S vaccine versus placebo.

The DNA of the CDR3 is TGTGCCAGCAGCTTCGACCGCTACGAGCAGTACTTC. Its translation is CASSFDRYEQYF. The rearrangement uses TRBV7-6 and TRBJ2-7, with D hard to call. Germline-derived CDR1 and CDR2 are SGHVS and FNYEAQ. This CDR3 contains 12 residues. V lost 3 bases to trimming and J lost 3 bases, with 6 bases between them.